This entry lists 27 T cell receptor beta chains sequenced from one sample in a study of T cells after somatic rescue of genetic block. Clones were sequenced by immunoSEQ multiplex PCR, and TCRdb holds only the in-frame ones, with some missing. The data show 14,000 to 15,000 clones, around 71% seen once. Source material: peripheral blood mononuclear cells (PBMCs). The receptor source for this set is a boy aged 5-17 years.

This clone was detected only a few times. V is TRBV7-9 and J is TRBJ1-6, with TRBD1 matching 9 bases. The J segment lost 10 bases and the V segment lost 1 base, leaving 8 bases of the junction unmatched. This CDR3 has 16 amino acids. The V gene's germline CDR1 is SEHNR and CDR2 FQNEAQ (reference sequence). Here the CDR3 reads CASSLELGQGFSPLHF. The CDR3 coding sequence is TGTGCCAGCAGCTTAGAACTGGGACAGGGCTTCTCACCCCTCCACTTT. The variable domain in full, with the rest retrieved from reference TRBV7-9 and TRBJ1-6, is DTGVSQNPRHKITKRGQNVTFRCDPISEHNRLYWYRQTLGQGPEFLTYFQNEAQLEKSRLLSDRFSAERPKGSFSTLEIQRTEQGDSAMYLCASSLELGQGFSPLHFGNGTRLTVT.

This sequence joins TRBV6-6 and TRBJ2-4; the match to TRBD1 covers 9 bases. The CDR3 has 12 residues. Germline-derived CDR1 and CDR2 are MNHNY and SVGAGI (reference sequence). The J segment lost 10 bases and the V segment lost 8 bases, leaving 6 bases of the junction unmatched. The CDR3 coding sequence is TGTGCCAGCTCACAGGGGGCTGGAATTCAGTACTTC. This encodes CASSQGAGIQYF.

There are a few counts of this clone. The chain couples TRBV9 to TRBJ1-2, with a tentative D call TRBD1 (6 bases). Germline loops: CDR1 SGDLS, CDR2 YYNGEE. This CDR3 is built from 14 residues. The V and J ends lost 3 bases and 4 bases respectively, with 13 bases between them. The CDR3 coding sequence is TGTGCCAGCAGCGCGGACAGTGACGCCTATGGCTACACCTTC. Its translation is CASSADSDAYGYTF. Full variable domain (missing parts from reference TRBV9 and TRBJ1-2): DSGVTQTPKHLITATGQRVTLRCSPRSGDLSVYWYQQSLDQGLQFLIQYYNGEERAKGNILERFSAQQFPDLHSELNLSSLELGDSALYFCASSADSDAYGYTFGSGTRLTVV.

The chain links TRBV5-1 to TRBJ2-7; D possibly uses TRBD1 or TRBD2 (5 bases each). From germline, CDR1 is SGHRS and CDR2 YFSETQ. Between the trimmed V and J ends, which lost 0 bases and 4 bases, there was a span of 14 bases. This CDR3 comprises 15 residues. The CDR3 nucleotides read TGCGCCAGCAGCTTGGCCGGGACGTTTCCGTACGAGCAGTACTTC. Amino acids: CASSLAGTFPYEQYF.

The chain uses TRBV25-1 and TRBJ2-3; perhaps D is TRBD1 or TRBD2 (5 bases each). Trimming cost V 5 bases and J 1 base, with 13 bases left between them. Germline assignment: CDR1 MGHDK and CDR2 SYGVNS. The CDR3 is 15 residues long. CDR3 in amino acids: CASSLTGAGTDTQYF. The CDR3 DNA reads TGTGCCAGCAGTTTGACCGGGGCGGGCACAGATACGCAGTATTTT.

This chain connects TRBV4-2 to TRBJ1-5, with unresolved D. The germline gives CDR1 LGHNA, CDR2 YNFKEQ. The germline V and J ends were trimmed by 1 base and 3 bases, with 10 bases remaining between them. The CDR3 totals 15 residues. CDR3 residues: CASSQAPTLNQPQHF. The CDR3 DNA follows: TGTGCCAGCAGCCAAGCCCCTACCCTCAATCAGCCCCAGCATTTT.

This rearrangement joins TRBV29-1 to TRBJ2-7, with D hard to call. Germline CDR1 reads SQVTM; CDR2 reads ANQGSEA. V was pared by 4 bases and J by 3 bases, with 13 bases between. The CDR3 runs 13 residues. CDR3 sequence (DNA): TGCAGCGTTGGGCGGCACAATGGCTACGAGCAGTACTTC. Its protein product is CSVGRHNGYEQYF.

DNA for the CDR3: TGTGCCAGCAGCTCCCACAGGGAAGGCCGGCATCGTGAAAAACTGTTTTTT. Its translation is CASSSHREGRHREKLFF. The rearrangement joins TRBV7-9 to TRBJ1-4, with D possibly TRBD1 on 6 matching bases. The germline V gene encodes CDR1 SEHNR and CDR2 FQNEAQ (reference sequence). This CDR3 comprises 17 residues. The V gene lost 4 bases and the J gene lost 7 bases, with 22 bases spanning the gap.

This clone ranks as medium-sized. The V gene is TRBV6-5, the J gene TRBJ2-7; 11 nucleotides match TRBD2. In germline, CDR1 is MNHEY, CDR2 SVGAGI. The trim removed 4 bases at V and 0 bases at J, leaving 5 bases unmatched. The CDR3 totals 16 residues. This CDR3 reads CASSSELAGDSYEQYF. The DNA for the CDR3 is TGTGCCAGCAGTTCCGAACTAGCGGGAGACTCCTACGAGCAGTACTTC.

The chain recombines TRBV10-3 with TRBJ2-4; D ambiguous. The germline V gene has CDR1 ENHRY and CDR2 SYGVKD. CDR3 length: 15 amino acids. The ends were cut back, 2 bases at V and 0 bases at J, with 8 bases in the middle. In nucleotides, the CDR3 is TGTGCCATCAGTGAGGGCATCCTAGCCAAAAACATTCAGTACTTC. It specifies CAISEGILAKNIQYF.

The chain employs TRBV10-3 and TRBJ2-1; TRBD2 agrees at 8 bases. CDR1 is ENHRY and CDR2 is SYGVKD in the germline V gene. Trimming at V came to 6 bases and at J to 3 bases, leaving 10 bases not matched to a gene. There are 16 residues in the CDR3. The CDR3, as DNA: TGTGCCATCAGCGGGAGGGGGGCTATTGTCTACAATGAGCAGTTCTTC. Translation gives CAISGRGAIVYNEQFF.

The rearrangement links TRBV5-1 to TRBJ2-3; 7 nucleotides line up with TRBD2. The CDR3 runs 15 residues. Germline V gene sequence: CDR1 SGHRS, CDR2 YFSETQ. Losses at the gene ends were 1 base for V and 2 bases for J; bases not matched to a gene: 4. The CDR3 nucleotides read TGCGCCAGCAGCTTGAGCGGGGTTATCACAGATACGCAGTATTTT. Translated: CASSLSGVITDTQYF. Complete variable domain (other parts from reference TRBV5-1 and TRBJ2-3): KAGVTQTPRYLIKTRGQQVTLSCSPISGHRSVSWYQQTPGQGLQFLFEYFSETQRNKGNFPGRFSGRQFSNSRSEMNVSTLELGDSALYLCASSLSGVITDTQYFGPGTRLTVL.

The genes are TRBV5-1 and TRBJ2-3, with D possibly matching TRBD2 (5 bases). V lost 0 bases to trimming and J lost 5 bases, with 10 bases between them. Germline CDR1 and CDR2: SGHRS and YFSETQ. This CDR3 is 14 amino acids long. CDR3 loop: CASSLEGRGDTQYF. Here the CDR3 DNA reads TGCGCCAGCAGCTTGGAAGGACGGGGAGATACGCAGTATTTT.

The V and J genes are TRBV7-9 and TRBJ1-2; 7 nucleotides align to TRBD1. Trimming took 2 bases from V and 2 from J; bases not matched to a gene: 5. Germline V lookup: CDR1 SEHNR, CDR2 FQNEAQ (reference sequence). The CDR3 contains 15 residues. The CDR3 bases are TGTGCCAGCAGCTTAACAGGGGAAGGAAACTATGGCTACACCTTC. Encoded protein: CASSLTGEGNYGYTF.

Here the CDR3 reads CASSARRQGAYNIQYF. The CDR3 DNA sequence: TGTGCCAGCAGTGCTAGGAGACAGGGGGCTTATAACATTCAGTACTTC. V gene TRBV2 combines with J gene TRBJ2-4, with TRBD1 matching 10 bases. Per the germline V gene, CDR1 is SNHLY and CDR2 is FYNNEI. Trimming at V came to 4 bases and at J to 7 bases, leaving 10 bases not matched to a gene. This CDR3 has 16 residues. The whole variable domain, filled in from reference TRBV2 and TRBJ2-4, reads EPEVTQTPSHQVTQMGQEVILRCVPISNHLYFYWYRQILGQKVEFLVSFYNNEISEKSEIFDDQFSVERPDGSNFTLKIRSTKLEDSAMYFCASSARRQGAYNIQYFGAGTRLSVL.

This sequence joins TRBV30 and TRBJ1-3; the D is unclear. Trimming removed 3 bases from V and 8 bases from J, with 8 bases in between. Germline values: CDR1 GTSNPN, CDR2 SVGIG (reference sequence). This CDR3 spans 11 amino acids. DNA for the CDR3: TGTGCCTGGAGCTTGGGATACACCATATATTTT. It yields the protein CAWSLGYTIYF.

The chain couples TRBV7-3 to TRBJ1-5, with unresolved D. The CDR3 is made up of 15 amino acids. V gave up 3 bases and J gave up 5 bases, with 14 bases separating them. The V gene's germline CDR1 is SGHTA and CDR2 FQGTGA. The CDR3: CASSLEDRTDQPQHF. CDR3 sequence (DNA): TGTGCCAGCAGCTTGGAGGACCGCACCGATCAGCCCCAGCATTTT.

The rearrangement links TRBV6-5 to TRBJ2-4; TRBD2 might be the D (7 bases). The CDR3 has 14 residues. Trimming pared 6 bases from V and 2 bases from J, leaving 11 bases between. Germline loops: CDR1 MNHEY, CDR2 SVGAGI. The CDR3 DNA follows: TGTGCCAGCAGCCGGGGGGCAACCAAAAACATTCAGTACTTC. This gives the protein CASSRGATKNIQYF.

V and J are TRBV27 and TRBJ1-5; tentatively, D is TRBD1 (6 bases). Germline loops: CDR1 MNHEY, CDR2 SMNVEV (reference sequence). The CDR3 has 15 residues. V was pared by 6 bases and J by 3 bases, with 15 bases between. CDR3 sequence: CASSLGTLVNQPQHF. The DNA of the CDR3 is TGTGCCAGCAGCCTGGGGACACTGGTCAATCAGCCCCAGCATTTT.

The CDR3 loop is CASSLSGHRANIQYF. CDR3 DNA: TGTGCCAGCAGTTTATCTGGACATCGAGCCAACATTCAGTACTTC. The chain links TRBV28 to TRBJ2-4; D might be TRBD1 (5 bases). The CDR3 sequence is 15 residues long. Trimming took 1 base from V and 7 from J, leaving 14 bases between them. Germline V gene data show CDR1 as MDHEN and CDR2 as SYDVKM.

The V gene is TRBV7-6, the J gene TRBJ2-3; D gene ambiguous. Per the germline V gene, CDR1 is SGHVS and CDR2 is FNYEAQ. This CDR3 has 12 amino acids. With 1 base removed from V and 5 bases from J, the gap between germline ends came to 4 bases. The CDR3 DNA follows: TGTGCCAGCAGCTTAGTCGGAGATACGCAGTATTTT. This translates into CASSLVGDTQYF. Full variable domain (missing parts from reference TRBV7-6 and TRBJ2-3): GAGVSQSPRYKVTKRGQDVALRCDPISGHVSLYWYRQALGQGPEFLTYFNYEAQQDKSGLPNDRFSAERPEGSISTLTIQRTEQRDSAMYRCASSLVGDTQYFGPGTRLTVL.

The chain is built from TRBV30 and TRBJ2-3; 12 nucleotides agree with TRBD2. This CDR3 region has 15 residues. The trim removed 4 bases at V and 4 bases at J, leaving 6 bases unmatched. The germline gives CDR1 GTSNPN, CDR2 SVGIG (reference sequence). CDR3 sequence (DNA): TGTGCCTGGACCTCTAGCGGGAGGGCTTCAGATACGCAGTATTTT. Translated: CAWTSSGRASDTQYF.

The chain employs TRBV9 and TRBJ1-2; perhaps TRBD1 as D (6 bases). This CDR3 has 16 amino acids. The germline CDR1 and CDR2 sequences are SGDLS and YYNGEE. With 4 bases removed from V and 3 bases from J, the gap between germline ends came to 19 bases. The CDR3 loop reads CASSPSRGQPDYGYTF. The CDR3 DNA sequence: TGTGCCAGCAGCCCCAGCCGAGGACAGCCCGACTATGGCTACACCTTC.

The chain uses TRBV5-1 and TRBJ2-7; TRBD1 aligns across 8 bases. The V gene end was trimmed by 1 base and the J gene end by 6 bases; junction bases not matched to a gene: 12. CDR1 is SGHRS and CDR2 is YFSETQ in the germline V gene. The CDR3 has 16 residues. Written as DNA, the CDR3 is TGCGCCAGCAGCTTGACAACCCAGGGGGCGCTTTCCGAGCAGTACTTC. Translating it yields CASSLTTQGALSEQYF.

The chain carries TRBV10-2 and TRBJ2-7, with 7 positions matching TRBD2. The length of the CDR3 is 13 residues. The germline CDR1 and CDR2 sequences are WSHSY and SAAADI. The trim removed 8 bases at V and 5 bases at J, leaving 9 bases unmatched. CDR3 amino acids: CASVWQGGNEQYF. The DNA for the CDR3 is TGCGCCAGCGTTTGGCAGGGAGGGAACGAGCAGTACTTC.

The chain combines TRBV6-5 with TRBJ2-2; 7 nucleotides line up with TRBD1. CDR1 and CDR2 from the germline V gene are MNHEY and SVGAGI. The CDR3 has 15 amino acids. With 2 bases clipped from V and 7 bases from J, the junction kept 7 bases outside the gene matches. The CDR3 sequence: CASSYHRGKDGELFF. CDR3 coding DNA: TGTGCCAGCAGTTACCACAGGGGTAAAGACGGGGAGCTGTTTTTT.

The V and J genes are TRBV9 and TRBJ1-3, with TRBD1 matching 9 bases. In germline, CDR1 is SGDLS, CDR2 YYNGEE. The length of the CDR3 is 18 residues. V shed 3 bases, J shed 2 bases, and the junction held 12 bases outside the gene matches. CDR3 nucleotides: TGTGCCAGCAGCGGACCTCCTCCCGGGACAGGGCCTGGAAACACCATATATTTT. This gives the protein CASSGPPPGTGPGNTIYF.